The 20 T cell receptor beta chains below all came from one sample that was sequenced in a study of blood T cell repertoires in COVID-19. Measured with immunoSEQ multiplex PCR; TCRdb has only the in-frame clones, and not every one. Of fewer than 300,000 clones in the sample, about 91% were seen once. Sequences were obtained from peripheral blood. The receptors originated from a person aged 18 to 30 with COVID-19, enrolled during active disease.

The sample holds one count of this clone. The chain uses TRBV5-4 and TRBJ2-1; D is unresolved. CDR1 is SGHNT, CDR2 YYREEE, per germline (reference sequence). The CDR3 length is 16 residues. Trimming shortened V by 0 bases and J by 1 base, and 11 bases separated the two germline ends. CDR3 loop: CASSLGRSKSYNEQFF. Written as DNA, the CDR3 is TGTGCCAGCAGCTTGGGTCGGAGTAAGTCCTACAATGAGCAGTTCTTC.

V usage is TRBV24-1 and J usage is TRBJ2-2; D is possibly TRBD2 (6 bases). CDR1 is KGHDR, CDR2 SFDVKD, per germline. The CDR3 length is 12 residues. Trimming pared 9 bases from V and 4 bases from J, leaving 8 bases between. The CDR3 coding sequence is TGTGCCACCCAGCGGGCCACCGGGGAGCTGTTTTTT. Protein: CATQRATGELFF.

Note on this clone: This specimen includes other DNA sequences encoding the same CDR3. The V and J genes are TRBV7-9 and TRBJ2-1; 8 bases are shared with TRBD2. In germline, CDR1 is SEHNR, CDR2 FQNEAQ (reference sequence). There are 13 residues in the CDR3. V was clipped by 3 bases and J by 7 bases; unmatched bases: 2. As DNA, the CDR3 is TGTGCCAGCAGCTTGGGCGGGGGGAATGAGCAGTTCTTC. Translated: CASSLGGGNEQFF.

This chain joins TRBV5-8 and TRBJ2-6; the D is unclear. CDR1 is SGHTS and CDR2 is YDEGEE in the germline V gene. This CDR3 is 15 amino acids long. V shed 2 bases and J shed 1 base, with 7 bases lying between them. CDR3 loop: CASSFLGSGANVLTF. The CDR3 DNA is TGTGCCAGCAGCTTTCTAGGATCTGGGGCCAACGTCCTGACTTTC.

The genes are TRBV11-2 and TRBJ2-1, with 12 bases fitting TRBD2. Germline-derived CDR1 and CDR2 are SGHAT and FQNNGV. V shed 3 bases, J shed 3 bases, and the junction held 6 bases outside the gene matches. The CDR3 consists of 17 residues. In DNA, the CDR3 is TGTGCCAGCAGCTTGGGACTAGCGGGTCCCCTCTACAATGAGCAGTTCTTC. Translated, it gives CASSLGLAGPLYNEQFF.

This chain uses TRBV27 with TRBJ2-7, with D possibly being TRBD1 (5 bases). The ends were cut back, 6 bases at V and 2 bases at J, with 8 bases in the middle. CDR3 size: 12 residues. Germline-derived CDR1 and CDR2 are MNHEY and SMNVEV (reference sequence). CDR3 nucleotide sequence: TGTGCCAGCAGGGACAATGCCTACGAGCAGTACTTC. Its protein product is CASRDNAYEQYF.

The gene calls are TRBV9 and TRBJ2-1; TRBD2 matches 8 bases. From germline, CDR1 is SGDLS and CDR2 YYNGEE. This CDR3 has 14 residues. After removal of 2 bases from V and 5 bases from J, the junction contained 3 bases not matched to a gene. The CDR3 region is CASSVSGSNNEQFF. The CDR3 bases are TGTGCCAGCAGCGTGAGCGGGAGTAACAATGAGCAGTTCTTC.

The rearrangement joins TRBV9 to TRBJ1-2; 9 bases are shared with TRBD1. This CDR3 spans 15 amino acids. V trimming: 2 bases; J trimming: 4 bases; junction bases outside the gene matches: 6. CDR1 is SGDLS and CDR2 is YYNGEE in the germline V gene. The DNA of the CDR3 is TGTGCCAGCAGCGTCGGGACAGGGCAACGCTATGGCTACACCTTC. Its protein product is CASSVGTGQRYGYTF.

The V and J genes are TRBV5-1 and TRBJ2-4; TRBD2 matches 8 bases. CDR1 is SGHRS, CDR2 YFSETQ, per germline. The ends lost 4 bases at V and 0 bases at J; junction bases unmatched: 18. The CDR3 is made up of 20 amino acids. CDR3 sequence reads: CASSQLAEIPFSLAKNIQYF. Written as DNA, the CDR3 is TGCGCCAGCAGCCAACTAGCGGAGATACCATTCTCGTTAGCCAAAAACATTCAGTACTTC.

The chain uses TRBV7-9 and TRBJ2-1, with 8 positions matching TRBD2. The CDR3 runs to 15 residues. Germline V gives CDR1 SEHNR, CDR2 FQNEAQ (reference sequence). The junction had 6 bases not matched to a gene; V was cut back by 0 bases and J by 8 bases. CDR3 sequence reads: CASSLARGRIDEQFF. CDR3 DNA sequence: TGTGCCAGCAGCTTAGCGCGCGGGAGGATCGATGAGCAGTTCTTC.

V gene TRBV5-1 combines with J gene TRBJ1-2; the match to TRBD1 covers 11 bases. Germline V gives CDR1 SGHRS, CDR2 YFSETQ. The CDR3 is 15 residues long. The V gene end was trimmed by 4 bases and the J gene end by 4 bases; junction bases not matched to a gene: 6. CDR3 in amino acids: CASSTGQGAIYGYTF. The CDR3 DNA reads TGCGCCAGCAGCACTGGACAGGGGGCCATCTATGGCTACACCTTC.

The CDR3 here is CARSAQTLGAGELFF. The CDR3 DNA is TGTGCCAGAAGCGCCCAGACCCTAGGAGCCGGGGAGCTGTTTTTT. J is TRBJ2-2 and V is TRBV7-5; TRBD2 reflects the table's D call only, with no check against the DNA. TRBV7-5 is a known pseudogene. This CDR3 has 15 residues.

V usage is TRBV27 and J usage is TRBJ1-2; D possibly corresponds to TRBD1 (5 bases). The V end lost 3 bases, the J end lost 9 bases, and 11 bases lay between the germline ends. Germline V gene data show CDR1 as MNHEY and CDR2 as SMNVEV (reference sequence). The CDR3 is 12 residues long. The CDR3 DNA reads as TGTGCCAGCAGTTTGTCGGGGGTTAGCTACACCTTC. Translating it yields CASSLSGVSYTF.

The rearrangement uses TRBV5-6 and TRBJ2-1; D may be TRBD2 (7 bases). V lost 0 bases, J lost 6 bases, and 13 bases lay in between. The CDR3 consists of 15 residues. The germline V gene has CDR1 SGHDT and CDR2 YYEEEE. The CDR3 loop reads CASSLDRRGGNEQFF. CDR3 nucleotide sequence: TGTGCCAGCAGCTTGGACCGAAGGGGGGGCAATGAGCAGTTCTTC. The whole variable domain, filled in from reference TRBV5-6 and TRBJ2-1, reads DAGVTQSPTHLIKTRGQQVTLRCSPKSGHDTVSWYQQALGQGPQFIFQYYEEEERQRGNFPDRFSGHQFPNYSSELNVNALLLGDSALYLCASSLDRRGGNEQFFGPGTRLTVL.

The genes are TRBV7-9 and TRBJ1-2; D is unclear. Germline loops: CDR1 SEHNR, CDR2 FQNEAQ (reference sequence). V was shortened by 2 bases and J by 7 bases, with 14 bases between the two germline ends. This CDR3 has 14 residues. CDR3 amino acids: CASSLREGSVGYTF. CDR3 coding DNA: TGTGCCAGCAGCTTAAGGGAGGGAAGCGTTGGCTACACCTTC.

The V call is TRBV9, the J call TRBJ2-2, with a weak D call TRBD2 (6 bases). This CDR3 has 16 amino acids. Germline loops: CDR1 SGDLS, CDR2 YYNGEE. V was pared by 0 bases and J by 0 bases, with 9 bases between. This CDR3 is CASSVGGGANTGELFF. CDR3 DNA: TGTGCCAGCAGCGTAGGGGGAGGAGCGAACACCGGGGAGCTGTTTTTT.

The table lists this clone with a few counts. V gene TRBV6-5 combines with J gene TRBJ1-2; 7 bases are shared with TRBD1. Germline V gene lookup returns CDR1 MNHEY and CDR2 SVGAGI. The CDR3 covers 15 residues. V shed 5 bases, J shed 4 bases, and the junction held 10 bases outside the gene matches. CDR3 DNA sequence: TGTGCCAGCAGTCTGGTAGAGGGACAGCTCTATGGCTACACCTTC. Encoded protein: CASSLVEGQLYGYTF.

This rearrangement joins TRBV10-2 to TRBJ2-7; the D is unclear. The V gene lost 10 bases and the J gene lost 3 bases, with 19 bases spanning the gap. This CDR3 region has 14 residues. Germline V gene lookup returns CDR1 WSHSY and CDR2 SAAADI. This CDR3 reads CATLEPSLSYEQYF. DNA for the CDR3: TGCGCCACTCTCGAGCCAAGCCTAAGCTACGAGCAGTACTTC.

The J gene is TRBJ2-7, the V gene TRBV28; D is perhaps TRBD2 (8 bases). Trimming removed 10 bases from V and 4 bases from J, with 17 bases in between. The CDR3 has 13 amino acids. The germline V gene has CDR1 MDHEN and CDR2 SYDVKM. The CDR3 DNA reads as TGTGCCACGACAGGGTTAGCGGGATACGAGCAGTACTTC. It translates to CATTGLAGYEQYF.

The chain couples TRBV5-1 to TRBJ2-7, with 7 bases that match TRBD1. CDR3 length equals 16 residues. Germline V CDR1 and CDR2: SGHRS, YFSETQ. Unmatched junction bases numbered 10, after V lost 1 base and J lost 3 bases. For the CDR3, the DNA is TGCGCCAGCAGCTTGCGCGGTATAGGACAGGTCTACGAGCAGTACTTC. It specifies CASSLRGIGQVYEQYF.